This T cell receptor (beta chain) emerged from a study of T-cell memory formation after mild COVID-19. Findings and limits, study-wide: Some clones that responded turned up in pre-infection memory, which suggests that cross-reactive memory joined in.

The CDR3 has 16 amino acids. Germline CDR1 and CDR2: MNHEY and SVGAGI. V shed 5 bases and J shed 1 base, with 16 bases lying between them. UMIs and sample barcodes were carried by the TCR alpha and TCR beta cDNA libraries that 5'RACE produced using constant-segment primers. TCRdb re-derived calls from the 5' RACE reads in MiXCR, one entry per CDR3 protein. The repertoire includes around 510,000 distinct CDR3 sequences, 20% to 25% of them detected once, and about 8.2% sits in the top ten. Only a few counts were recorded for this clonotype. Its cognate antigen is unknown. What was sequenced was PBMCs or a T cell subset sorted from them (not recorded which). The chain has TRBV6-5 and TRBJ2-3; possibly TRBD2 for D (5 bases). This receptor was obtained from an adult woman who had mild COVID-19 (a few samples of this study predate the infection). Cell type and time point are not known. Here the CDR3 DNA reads TGTGCCAGCAGTCGTCGGACTGGCCCACGCACAGATACGCAGTATTTT. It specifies CASSRRTGPRTDTQYF.